This TCR beta chain was recorded in a study of blood T cells in healthy people across ages. Notes on the study in general: Naive T cell percentage showed a strong correlation with the diversity of TCR beta. The authors considered diversity estimates from one million T cells to be underestimates.

No fewer than 6 million PBMCs went into each sample. This CDR3 comprises 15 residues. Germline loops: CDR1 SGHVS, CDR2 FNYEAQ. Concerning this clonotype: The antigen is not known.

Combining a sample-barcoded 5' primer with a J-beta primer mix, a second PCR ran for about 6 to 11 cycles. TCRdb independently ran MiXCR on the 5' RACE reads; one entry per CDR3 protein. Here the sample spans over a million distinct CDR3 sequences, 59% being singletons. Sequenced sample: blood. The chain uses TRBV7-6 and TRBJ2-7; D might be TRBD2 (6 bases). The DNA end is a closer match to TRBJ2-5, so the J assignment may be wrong. The origin of this receptor is a man between 18 and 29 years old in good health. The CDR3 nucleotides are TGTGCCAGCAGCCAAATAAGCGGGTCTAAAGAGACCCAGTACTTC. It encodes CASSQISGSKETQYF.